The TCR beta chain described here comes from a study of shared clonotypes between healthy human individuals (dated by TCRdb to 2019 to 2021). About the full investigation: Three men and two women, aged 18 to 49 years, made up the cohort. For each donor, CD4 naive and CD4 memory were each run on three plates, CD8 naive on two plates, and CD8 memory on one plate. To estimate repertoire size and how much clonotype sharing occurs between individuals, the study deeply sequenced the blood TCR repertoires of five or six healthy adults. To increase sequencing depth and limit assay-specific biases, TCR repertoire library preparation and sequencing were carried out by different laboratories using diverse techniques. Between about 0.8 and 9 billion PBMCs per donor were obtained by leukapheresis. General study outcomes and caveats: Compared with non-shared clonotypes, the clonotypes found in all four sorted-subset donors had higher generation probabilities. Pairwise subsampling led to the expectation that sequencing depth would affect the degree of clonotype sharing among donors. Because the study included only a small number of donors, the genetic and exposure-history diversity represented was limited. Roughly 5% of naive CD4, 3.5% of naive CD8, 2.3% of memory CD4, and approximately 0.4% of memory CD8 clonotypes were shared across several donors. Rarefaction of sorted-subset datasets indicated incomplete sequencing despite the large sequencing depth. Sampling was limited to blood, and TCR repertoires in tissue likely differ from TCR repertoires in blood. Estimated clonotype richness was generally larger for naive than for memory subsets.

Using the deep immunoSEQ assay, multiplex PCR amplified TCR CDR3 regions from genomic DNA. Extracted genomic DNA from each cell subset was spread evenly across all wells of several immunoSEQ 96-well plates, with each plate serving as a replicate. Each replicate PCR for sorted subsets received roughly 0.2 ug genomic DNA, equal to tens of thousands of T cell genomes. Purified libraries were quantified with a Qubit 3.0 fluorometer, sized on a Bioanalyzer 2100, and re-quantified with the KAPA Library Quantification kit. Each immunoSEQ 96-well plate was sequenced on its own single-read 150-cycle Illumina NextSeq 550 flow cell. The source study handled its data this way. The immunoSEQ output contained only junctional sequences without quality scores, so filtering could not match that applied to full-length reads. Sequences were annotated with PyIR, a Python wrapper for IgBLAST v1.9, and V/J genes and CDR3 were assigned using IMGT germline references. Reads were filtered out if the reads had weak V/J assignments (E-value above 1e-6), no CDR3, stop codons, out-of-frame junctions, or ambiguous translated residues. V3J clonotypes were defined as sequences sharing the same inferred V gene, J gene, and CDR3 amino acid sequence. Percentage overlap between repertoires was calculated by dividing the number of shared unique clonotypes by the size of the smaller repertoire. RTK rarefaction, the Chao1 estimator, and Recon v2.1 estimates of unobserved clonotypes were used to assess repertoire richness. OLGA was used to compute generation probabilities for all TCRbeta clonotypes that the gDNA method yielded from a few donors. TCRdb's version of the immuneACCESS table is confined to in-frame rearrangements and falls short of the full clone set. An unresolved V gene accounts for under half of the shortfall where checked; the remainder is of unknown origin. That table furnishes V, J and clone size, whereas the DNA furnished D and trimming. The sample records a few hundred thousand clones, about 97% of which are singletons. Clones ranked in the top ten supply around 0.3% of the sample.

Comments on this clone: Its antigen has not been determined. Per-base quality was not reported, and no clone a single base away is much larger than it.

V is clipped by 6 bases and J by 3 bases, and the sequence between their germline boundaries is 21 bases long. CDR1 and CDR2 are drawn from the germline V gene: MDHEN, SYDVKM. There are 17 amino acids in the CDR3, from cysteine to phenylalanine inclusive. Left in the record is the CDR3 DNA by itself, 51 bases read in frame from the first base. Healthy HIV-negative adults with no recently reported acute infections or vaccinations were included as donors. Every donor was a Caucasian adult living in Nashville, Tennessee, USA. CD8 memory samples combined magnetically selected CD45RO+ cells with CCR7-negative CD45RA+ effector memory (TemRA) cells. After blood collection by leukapheresis, PBMCs were isolated using Ficoll-Histopaque density gradient centrifugation and then cryopreserved in the vapor phase of liquid nitrogen. Analytical flow cytometry was used to check the purity and quantity of every magnetically sorted T cell population. Genomic DNA was isolated from every sorted fraction and measured by UV absorbance on a Nanodrop 2000c.

Sequencing used memory CD8+ T cells sorted from blood. Per the publication, the cell subset or site label means: CD45RO+ cells pooled with CCR7-negative TemRA cells. The clonotype comes from a man between 25 and 39 years old in good health. The chain joins TRBV28 to TRBJ1-5, and possibly TRBD1, on 6 matching bases. Here the CDR3 is given as CASSSQAEDRHNQPQHF. The nucleotide sequence reads TGTGCCAGCAGCTCCCAGGCCGAGGACAGACACAATCAGCCCCAGCATTTT.